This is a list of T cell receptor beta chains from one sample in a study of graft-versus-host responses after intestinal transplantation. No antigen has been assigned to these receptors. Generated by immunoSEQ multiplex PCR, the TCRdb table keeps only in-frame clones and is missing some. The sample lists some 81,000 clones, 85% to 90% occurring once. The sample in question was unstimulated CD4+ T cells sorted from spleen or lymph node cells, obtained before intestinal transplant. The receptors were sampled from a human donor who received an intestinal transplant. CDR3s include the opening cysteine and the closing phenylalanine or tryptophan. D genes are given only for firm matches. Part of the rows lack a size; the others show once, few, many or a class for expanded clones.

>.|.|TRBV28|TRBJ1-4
CASSLRGEKLFF
TGTGCCAGCAGTTTACGGGGTGAAAAACTGTTTTTT
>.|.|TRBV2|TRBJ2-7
CASSWRPNEQYF
TGTGCCAGCAGTTGGCGGCCTAACGAGCAGTACTTC
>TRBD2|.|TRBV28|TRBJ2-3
CASSLPLAGASDTQYF
TGTGCCAGCAGTTTACCGCTAGCGGGAGCTTCAGATACGCAGTATTTT
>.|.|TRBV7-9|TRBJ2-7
CASSLAAGTSAYEQYF
TGTGCCAGCAGCTTAGCGGCCGGGACATCCGCCTACGAGCAGTACTTC
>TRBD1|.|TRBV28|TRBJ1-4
CASSSTGGIEKLFF
TGTGCCAGCAGTTCGACAGGGGGGATTGAAAAACTGTTTTTT
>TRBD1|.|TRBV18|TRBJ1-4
CASSPQGQINEKLFF
TGTGCCAGCTCACCGCAGGGACAGATTAATGAAAAACTGTTTTTT
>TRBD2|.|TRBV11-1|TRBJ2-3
CASSPLISGGRDTQYF
TGTGCCAGCAGCCCTCTAATAAGCGGGGGGAGAGATACGCAGTATTTT
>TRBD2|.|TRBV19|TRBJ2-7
CASSLAGDSTYEQYF
TGTGCCAGTAGTCTTGCGGGGGACTCCACCTACGAGCAGTACTTC
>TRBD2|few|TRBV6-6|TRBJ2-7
CASSWGLADWEQYF
TGTGCCAGCAGTTGGGGACTAGCGGACTGGGAGCAGTACTTC
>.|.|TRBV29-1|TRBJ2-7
CSVGRVDEQYF
TGCAGCGTTGGGAGGGTCGACGAGCAGTACTTC
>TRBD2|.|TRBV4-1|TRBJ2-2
CASSRLFTSAANTGELFF
TGCGCCAGCAGCCGCCTCTTTACTAGCGCCGCGAACACCGGGGAGCTGTTTTTT
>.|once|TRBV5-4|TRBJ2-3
CASSFFRADTQYF
TGTGCCAGCAGCTTCTTCAGGGCAGATACGCAGTATTTT
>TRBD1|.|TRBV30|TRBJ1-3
CAWSVPVNRGSSGNTIYF
TGTGCCTGGAGTGTACCGGTGAACAGGGGAAGCTCTGGAAACACCATATATTTT
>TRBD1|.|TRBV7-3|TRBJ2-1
CASSLARDRGLNEQFF
TGTGCCAGCAGCTTAGCCCGGGACAGGGGGCTTAATGAGCAGTTCTTC
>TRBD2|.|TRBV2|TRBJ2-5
CASSGTSGGKTQYF
TGTGCCAGCTCCGGGACTAGCGGGGGTAAGACCCAGTACTTC
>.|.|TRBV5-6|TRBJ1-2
CASSGRVGGYGYTF
TGTGCCAGCAGCGGCAGGGTCGGGGGCTATGGCTACACCTTC
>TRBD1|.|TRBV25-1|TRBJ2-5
CASSKTGVETQYF
TGTGCCAGCAGTAAGACAGGGGTAGAGACCCAGTACTTC
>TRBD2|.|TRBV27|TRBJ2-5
CASSLIGGGETQYF
TGTGCCAGCAGCCTGATCGGGGGGGGAGAGACCCAGTACTTC
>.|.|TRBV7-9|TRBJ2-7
CASSLVHYEQYF
TGTGCCAGCAGCTTAGTACACTACGAGCAGTACTTC
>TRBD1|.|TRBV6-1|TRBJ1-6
CASSPATGGISPLHF
TGTGCCAGCAGTCCGGCAACAGGGGGGATTTCACCCCTCCACTTT
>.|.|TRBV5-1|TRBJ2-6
CASSLDISGANVLTF
TGCGCCAGCAGCTTGGACATCTCTGGGGCCAACGTCCTGACTTTC
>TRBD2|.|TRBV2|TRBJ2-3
CASSARDYPDTQYF
TGTGCCAGCAGCGCCAGGGACTATCCAGATACGCAGTATTTT
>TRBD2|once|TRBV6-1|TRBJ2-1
CASSDGGAYNEQFF
TGTGCCAGCAGTGACGGGGGGGCCTACAATGAGCAGTTCTTC